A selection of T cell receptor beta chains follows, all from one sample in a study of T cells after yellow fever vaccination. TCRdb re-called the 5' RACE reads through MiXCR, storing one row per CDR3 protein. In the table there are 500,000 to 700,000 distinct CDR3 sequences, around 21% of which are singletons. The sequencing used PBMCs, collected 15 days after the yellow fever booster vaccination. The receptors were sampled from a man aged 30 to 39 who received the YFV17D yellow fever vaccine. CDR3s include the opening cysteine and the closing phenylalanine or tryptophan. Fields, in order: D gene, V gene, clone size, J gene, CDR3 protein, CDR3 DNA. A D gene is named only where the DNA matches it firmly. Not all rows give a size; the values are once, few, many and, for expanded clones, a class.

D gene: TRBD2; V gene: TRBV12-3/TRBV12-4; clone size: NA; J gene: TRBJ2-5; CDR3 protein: CASSLKRGRLVFREEETQYF; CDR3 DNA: TGTGCCAGCAGTTTAAAGCGCGGGAGGCTAGTTTTTAGGGAAGAAGAGACCCAGTACTTC
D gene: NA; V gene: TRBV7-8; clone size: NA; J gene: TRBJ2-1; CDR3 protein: CASSSPAAGRNEQFF; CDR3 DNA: TGTGCCAGCAGCTCCCCTGCTGCAGGGAGGAATGAGCAGTTCTTC
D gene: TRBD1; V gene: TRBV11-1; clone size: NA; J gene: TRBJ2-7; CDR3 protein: CASSYGQGAIHYEQYF; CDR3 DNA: TGTGCCAGCAGCTATGGACAGGGGGCTATTCACTACGAGCAGTACTTC
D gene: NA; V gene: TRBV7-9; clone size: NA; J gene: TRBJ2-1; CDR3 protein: CASSFGTTYNEQFF; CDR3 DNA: TGTGCCAGCAGCTTTGGGACCACCTACAATGAGCAGTTCTTC
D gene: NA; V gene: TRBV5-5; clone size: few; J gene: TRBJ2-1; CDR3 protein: CASSLIVASYNEQFF; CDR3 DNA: TGTGCCAGCAGTTTGATAGTGGCATCCTACAATGAGCAGTTCTTC
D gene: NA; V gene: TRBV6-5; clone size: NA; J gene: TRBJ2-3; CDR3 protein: CASSPGYTQYF; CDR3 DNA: TGTGCCAGCAGTCCTGGTTATACGCAGTATTTT
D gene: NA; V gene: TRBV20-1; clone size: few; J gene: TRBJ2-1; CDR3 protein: CSARDTREEGSYNEQFF; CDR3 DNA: TGCAGTGCTAGAGATACGCGGGAAGAGGGATCCTACAATGAGCAGTTCTTC
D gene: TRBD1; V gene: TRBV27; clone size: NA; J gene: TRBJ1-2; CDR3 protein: CASSLGQGRYTF; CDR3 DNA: TGTGCCAGCAGTCTGGGACAGGGCCGATACACCTTC
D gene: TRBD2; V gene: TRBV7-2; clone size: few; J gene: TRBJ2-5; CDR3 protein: CASSSSRLAGGTQYF; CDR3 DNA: TGTGCCAGCAGCTCCAGCCGATTAGCGGGGGGGACCCAGTACTTC
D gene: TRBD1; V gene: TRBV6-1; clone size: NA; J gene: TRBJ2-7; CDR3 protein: CASSEVTGAREQYF; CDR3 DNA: TGTGCCAGCAGTGAAGTGACAGGGGCTCGGGAGCAGTACTTC
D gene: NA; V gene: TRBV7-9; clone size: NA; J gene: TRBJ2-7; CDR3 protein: CASSYAGTMVEQYF; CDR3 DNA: TGTGCCAGCAGCTACGCCGGGACAATGGTGGAGCAGTACTTC
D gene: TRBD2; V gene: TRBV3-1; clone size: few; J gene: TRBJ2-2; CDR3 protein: CASRTSGRAAGELFF; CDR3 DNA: TGTGCCAGCAGGACTAGCGGGAGGGCGGCCGGGGAGCTGTTTTTT
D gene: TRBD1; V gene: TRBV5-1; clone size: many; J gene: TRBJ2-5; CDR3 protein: CASSFGTEETQYF; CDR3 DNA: TGCGCCAGCAGCTTCGGGACAGAAGAGACCCAGTACTTC
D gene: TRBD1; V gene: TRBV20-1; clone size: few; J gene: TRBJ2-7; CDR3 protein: CSAHDRAYEQYF; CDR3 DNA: TGCAGTGCCCATGACAGGGCCTACGAGCAGTACTTC
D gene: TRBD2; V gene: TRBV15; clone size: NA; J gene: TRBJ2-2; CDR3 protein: CATSRAGSSGYTGELFF; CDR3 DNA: TGTGCCACCAGCAGAGCGGGGTCTAGCGGATACACCGGGGAGCTGTTTTTT
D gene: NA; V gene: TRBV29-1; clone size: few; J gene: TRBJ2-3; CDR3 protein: CSAKRDSTDTQYF; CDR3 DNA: TGCAGCGCGAAGAGGGACAGCACAGATACGCAGTATTTT
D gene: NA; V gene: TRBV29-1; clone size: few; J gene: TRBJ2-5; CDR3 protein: CSGGQGGGETQYF; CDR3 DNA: TGCAGCGGGGGACAAGGGGGAGGAGAGACCCAGTACTTC
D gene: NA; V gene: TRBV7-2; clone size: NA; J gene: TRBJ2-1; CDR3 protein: CASSPDSVEQFF; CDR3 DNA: TGTGCCAGCAGCCCGGACTCTGTTGAGCAGTTCTTC
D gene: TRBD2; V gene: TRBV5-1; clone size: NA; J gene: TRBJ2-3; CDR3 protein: CASSPSGDPTDTQYF; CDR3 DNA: TGCGCCAGCAGTCCCAGCGGGGACCCCACAGATACGCAGTATTTT
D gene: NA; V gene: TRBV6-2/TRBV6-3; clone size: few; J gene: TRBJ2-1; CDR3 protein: CASIGQSYNEQFF; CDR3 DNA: TGTGCCAGCATCGGACAGTCCTACAATGAGCAGTTCTTC
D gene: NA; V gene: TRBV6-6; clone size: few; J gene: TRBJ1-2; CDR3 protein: CASSPGTPRGYTF; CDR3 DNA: TGTGCCAGCAGCCCCGGGACCCCAAGGGGCTACACCTTC
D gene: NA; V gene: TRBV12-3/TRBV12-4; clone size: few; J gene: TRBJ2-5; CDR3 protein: CASSSGSGETQYF; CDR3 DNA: TGTGCCAGCAGTTCCGGGTCCGGTGAGACCCAGTACTTC
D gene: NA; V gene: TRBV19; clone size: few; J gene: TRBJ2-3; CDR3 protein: CASSTGRSTDTQYF; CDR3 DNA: TGTGCCAGTAGTACCGGGAGAAGCACAGATACGCAGTATTTT
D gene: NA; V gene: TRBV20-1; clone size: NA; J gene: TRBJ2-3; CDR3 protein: CSARRDTSTDTQYF; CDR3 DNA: TGCAGTGCTAGGAGGGACACTAGCACAGATACGCAGTATTTT
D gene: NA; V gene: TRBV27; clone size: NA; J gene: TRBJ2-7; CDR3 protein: CASSLIAPSRVNEQYF; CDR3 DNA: TGTGCCAGCAGTCTCATTGCCCCTTCTCGGGTAAACGAGCAGTACTTC
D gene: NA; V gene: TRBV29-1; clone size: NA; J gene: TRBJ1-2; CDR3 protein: CSVQVRREELSYTF; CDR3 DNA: TGCAGCGTGCAAGTCAGGCGGGAGGAATTGAGCTACACCTTC
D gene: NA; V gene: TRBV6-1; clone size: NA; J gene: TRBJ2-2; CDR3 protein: CASSGQGFAGELFF; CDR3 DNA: TGTGCCAGCAGCGGTCAGGGGTTCGCCGGGGAGCTGTTTTTT
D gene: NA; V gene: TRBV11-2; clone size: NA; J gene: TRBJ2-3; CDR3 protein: CASSSPWAVPTITDTQYF; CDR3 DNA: TGTGCCAGCAGCTCCCCATGGGCGGTCCCGACCATCACAGATACGCAGTATTTT
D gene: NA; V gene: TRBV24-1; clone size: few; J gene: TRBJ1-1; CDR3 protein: CATPPEDTENTEAFF; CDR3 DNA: TGTGCCACCCCCCCTGAGGACACCGAGAACACTGAAGCTTTCTTT
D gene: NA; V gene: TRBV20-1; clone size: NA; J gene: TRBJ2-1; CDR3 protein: CSATPGLSYNEQFF; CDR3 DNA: TGCAGTGCTACACCGGGACTGTCTTACAATGAGCAGTTCTTC
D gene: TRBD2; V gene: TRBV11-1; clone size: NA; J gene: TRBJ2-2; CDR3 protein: CASSPQVGLAGANTGELFF; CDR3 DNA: TGTGCCAGCAGCCCCCAGGTCGGGCTAGCGGGAGCGAATACCGGGGAGCTGTTTTTT
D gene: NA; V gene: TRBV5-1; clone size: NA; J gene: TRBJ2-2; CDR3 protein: CASSFGGRPGELFF; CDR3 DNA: TGCGCCAGCAGCTTTGGGGGGCGGCCCGGGGAGCTGTTTTTT
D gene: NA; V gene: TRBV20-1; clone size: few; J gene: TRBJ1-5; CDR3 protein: CSARGAYSNQPQHF; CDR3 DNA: TGCAGTGCTAGAGGCGCATATAGCAATCAGCCCCAGCATTTT
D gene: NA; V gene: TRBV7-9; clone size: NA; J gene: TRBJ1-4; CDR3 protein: CASSQRQVQFEKLFF; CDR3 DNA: TGTGCCAGCAGCCAACGACAGGTGCAATTTGAAAAACTGTTTTTT
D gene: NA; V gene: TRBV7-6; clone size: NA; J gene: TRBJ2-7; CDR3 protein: CASSPLIDSHYEQYF; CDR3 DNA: TGTGCCAGCAGCCCGCTTATTGACTCCCACTACGAGCAGTACTTC
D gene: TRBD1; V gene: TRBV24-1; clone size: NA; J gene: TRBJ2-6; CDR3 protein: CATSDPGQGPNVLTF; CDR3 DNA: TGTGCCACCAGTGATCCGGGACAGGGTCCCAACGTCCTGACTTTC